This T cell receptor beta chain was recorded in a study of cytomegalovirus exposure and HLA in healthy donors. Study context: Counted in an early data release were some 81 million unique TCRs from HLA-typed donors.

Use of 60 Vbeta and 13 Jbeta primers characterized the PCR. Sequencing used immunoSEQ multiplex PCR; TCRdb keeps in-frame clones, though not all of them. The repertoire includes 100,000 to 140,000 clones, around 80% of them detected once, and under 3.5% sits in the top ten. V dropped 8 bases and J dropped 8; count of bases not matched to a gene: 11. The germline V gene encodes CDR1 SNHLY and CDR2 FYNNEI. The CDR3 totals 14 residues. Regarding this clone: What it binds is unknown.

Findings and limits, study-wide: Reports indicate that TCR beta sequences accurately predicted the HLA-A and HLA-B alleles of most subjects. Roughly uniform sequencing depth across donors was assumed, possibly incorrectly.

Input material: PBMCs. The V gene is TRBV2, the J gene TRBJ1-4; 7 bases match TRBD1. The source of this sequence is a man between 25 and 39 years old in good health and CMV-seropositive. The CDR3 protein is CASFPSGTAEKLFF. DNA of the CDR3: TGTGCCAGCTTCCCGTCCGGGACAGCGGAAAAACTGTTTTTT.